The entry that follows covers one T cell receptor (beta chain) sequence. The sample comes from a study of radiation and T cells in renal cell carcinoma. Time point here: baseline pretreatment blood. Treatment: 15 Gy SBRT to primary tumor, nephrectomy 4 weeks later. Trimming left V 5 bases short and J 1 base short, with 8 bases between. Germline loops: CDR1 MNHEY, CDR2 SVGAGI. This CDR3 contains 14 residues. Sequenced by immunoSEQ multiplex PCR; TCRdb stores in-frame clones only, minus some. This sample carries 120,000 to 150,000 clones, 75% to 90% of them seen once, and the ten largest clones take around 21%.

Sequencing was performed on blood, taken from a patient whose treatment included radiotherapy and nephrectomy. This receptor was obtained from a woman aged 50 to 65 with renal cell carcinoma. J is TRBJ1-4 and V is TRBV6-5, with a tentative D call TRBD1 (6 bases). The CDR3 reads CASSDRITNEKLFF. The DNA of the CDR3 is TGTGCCAGCAGTGACAGGATAACTAATGAAAAACTGTTTTTT.